The present TCR beta chain was sequenced within a study of response to subunit inactivated influenza vaccine. Study findings and constraints: Few new T cells, the authors suggested, are recruited by each seasonal influenza vaccination.

This clonotype was picked up many times. Its specificity is unknown. Using its own MiXCR run on the RT-PCR reads, TCRdb lists one record per CDR3 protein. The data contain roughly 620,000 distinct CDR3 sequences, 11% of them singletons. These data also featured in a second study, about T cells expressing NK-cell markers. That work states: Production of TCR beta cDNA relied on 5'RACE template switching with UMIs. It was sorted CD3+CD56-NKG2C+, CD3+CD56+NKG2C- and CD3+CD56+NKG2C+ T cells that provided the TCR beta repertoires. The authors applied an anti-gamma-delta TCR antibody in several experiments, and it restricted sorting to alpha-beta TCR T cells. The study found these clonotypes also leading the CD3+CD56-NKG2C+ fraction in a few donors.

The receptor was isolated from a man aged 45 to 65 who received an inactivated influenza vaccine. Sequencing used PBMCs from blood, obtained on the day of vaccination.

The CDR3 bases are TGTGCCAGCAGCCTAGGAGACGGGACAAACTATGGCTACACCTTC. Translated, it gives CASSLGDGTNYGYTF. V and J are TRBV7-9 and TRBJ1-2; possible D gene TRBD1, 6 bases. Germline CDR1 SEHNR, CDR2 FQNEAQ (reference sequence). V lost 5 bases, J lost 2 bases, and 15 bases lay in between. The CDR3 sequence is 15 residues long. The variable domain in full, completed from reference TRBV7-9 and TRBJ1-2, reads DTGVSQNPRHKITKRGQNVTFRCDPISEHNRLYWYRQTLGQGPEFLTYFQNEAQLEKSRLLSDRFSAERPKGSFSTLEIQRTEQGDSAMYLCASSLGDGTNYGYTFGSGTRLTVV.